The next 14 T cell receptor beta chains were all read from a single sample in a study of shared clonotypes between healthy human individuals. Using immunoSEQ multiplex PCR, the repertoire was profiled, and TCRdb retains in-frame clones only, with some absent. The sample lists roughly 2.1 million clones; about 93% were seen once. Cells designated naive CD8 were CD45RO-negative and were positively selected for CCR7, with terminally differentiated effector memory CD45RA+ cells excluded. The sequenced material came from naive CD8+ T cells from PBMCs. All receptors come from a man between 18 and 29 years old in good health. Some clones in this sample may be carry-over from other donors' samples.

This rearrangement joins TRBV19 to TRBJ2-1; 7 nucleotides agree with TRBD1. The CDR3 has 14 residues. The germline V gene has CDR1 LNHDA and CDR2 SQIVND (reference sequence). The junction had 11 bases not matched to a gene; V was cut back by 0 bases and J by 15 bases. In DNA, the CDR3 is TGTGCCAGTAGTATAGACTACCCTCTAGGGGGCCTGTTCTTC. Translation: CASSIDYPLGGLFF.

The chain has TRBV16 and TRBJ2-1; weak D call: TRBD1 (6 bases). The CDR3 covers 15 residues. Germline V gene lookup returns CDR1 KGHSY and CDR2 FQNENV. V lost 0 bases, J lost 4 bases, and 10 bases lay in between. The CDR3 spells CASSQSGQLYNEQFF. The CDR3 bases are TGTGCCAGCAGCCAATCAGGACAGCTATACAATGAGCAGTTCTTC.

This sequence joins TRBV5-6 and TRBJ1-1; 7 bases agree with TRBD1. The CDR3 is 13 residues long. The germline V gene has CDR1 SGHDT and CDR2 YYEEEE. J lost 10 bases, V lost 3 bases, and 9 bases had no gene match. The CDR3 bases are TGTGCCAGCAGCTCCCGGGACAGCGAAGGAGCTTTCTTT. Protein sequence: CASSSRDSEGAFF.

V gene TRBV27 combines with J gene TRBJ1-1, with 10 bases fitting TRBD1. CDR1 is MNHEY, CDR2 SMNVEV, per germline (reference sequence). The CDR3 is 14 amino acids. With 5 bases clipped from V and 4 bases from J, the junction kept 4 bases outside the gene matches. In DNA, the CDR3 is TGTGCCAGCAGTCGGAGGGACAGGGGCACTGAAGCTTTCTTT. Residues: CASSRRDRGTEAFF.

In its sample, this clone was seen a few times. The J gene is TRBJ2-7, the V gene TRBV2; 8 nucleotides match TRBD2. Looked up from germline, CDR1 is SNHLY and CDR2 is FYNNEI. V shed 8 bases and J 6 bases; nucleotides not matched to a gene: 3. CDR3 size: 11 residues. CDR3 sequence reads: CASRLAPEQYF. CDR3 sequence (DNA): TGTGCCAGCCGACTAGCGCCCGAGCAGTACTTC.

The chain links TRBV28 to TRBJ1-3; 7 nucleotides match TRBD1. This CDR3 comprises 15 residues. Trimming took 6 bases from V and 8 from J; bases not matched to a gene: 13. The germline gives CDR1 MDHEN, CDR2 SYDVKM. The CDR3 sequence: CASSPPGTESHTIYF. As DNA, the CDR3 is TGTGCCAGCAGCCCCCCCGGGACAGAGAGTCACACCATATATTTT.

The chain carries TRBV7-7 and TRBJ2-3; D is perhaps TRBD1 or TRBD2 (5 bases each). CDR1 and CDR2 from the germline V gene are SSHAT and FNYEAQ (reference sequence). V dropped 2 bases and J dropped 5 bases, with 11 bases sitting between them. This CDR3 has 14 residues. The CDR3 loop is CASSLRTGLDTQYF. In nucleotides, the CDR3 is TGTGCCAGCAGCTTACGAACGGGGCTAGATACGCAGTATTTT.

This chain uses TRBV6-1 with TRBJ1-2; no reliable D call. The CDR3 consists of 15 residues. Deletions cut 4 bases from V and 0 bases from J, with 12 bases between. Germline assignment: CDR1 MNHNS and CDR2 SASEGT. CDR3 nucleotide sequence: TGTGCCAGCAGTGTTAACATAGTTACTAACTATGGCTACACCTTC. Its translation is CASSVNIVTNYGYTF.

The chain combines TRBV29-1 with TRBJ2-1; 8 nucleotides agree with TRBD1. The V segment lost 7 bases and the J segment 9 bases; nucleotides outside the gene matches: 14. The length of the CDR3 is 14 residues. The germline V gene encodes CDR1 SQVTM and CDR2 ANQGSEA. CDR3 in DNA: TGCAGCGGTACGTCCGGGACAGGCTACGGTGAGCAGTTCTTC. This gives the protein CSGTSGTGYGEQFF.

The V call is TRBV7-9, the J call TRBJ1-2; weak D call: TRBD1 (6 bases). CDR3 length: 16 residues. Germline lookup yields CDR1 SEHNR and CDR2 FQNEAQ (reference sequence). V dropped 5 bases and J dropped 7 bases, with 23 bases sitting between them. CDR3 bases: TGTGCCAGCAGCCCGATTGGGGGGGGACAACTGATTGGCTACACCTTC. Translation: CASSPIGGGQLIGYTF.

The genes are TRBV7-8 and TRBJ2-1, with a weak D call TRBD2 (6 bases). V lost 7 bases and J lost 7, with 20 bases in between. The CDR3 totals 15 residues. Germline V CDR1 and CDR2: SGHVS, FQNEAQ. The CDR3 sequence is CASTSFRVGGNEQFF. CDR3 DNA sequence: TGTGCCAGCACCTCCTTCAGGGTGGGGGGTAATGAGCAGTTCTTC.

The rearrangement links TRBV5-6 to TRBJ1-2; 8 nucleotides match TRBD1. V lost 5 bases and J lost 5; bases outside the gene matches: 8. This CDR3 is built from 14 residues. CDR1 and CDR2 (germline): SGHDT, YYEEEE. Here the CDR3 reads CASRGTGSGYGYTF. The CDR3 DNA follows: TGTGCCAGCAGGGGGACAGGCTCGGGGTATGGCTACACCTTC.

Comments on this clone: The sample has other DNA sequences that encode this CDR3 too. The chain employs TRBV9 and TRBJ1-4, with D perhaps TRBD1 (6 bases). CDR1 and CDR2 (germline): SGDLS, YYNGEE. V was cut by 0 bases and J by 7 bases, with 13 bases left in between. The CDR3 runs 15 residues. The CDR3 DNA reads TGTGCCAGCAGCGTAGCTGGAGGAGGGGGTGAAAAACTGTTTTTT. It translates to CASSVAGGGGEKLFF.

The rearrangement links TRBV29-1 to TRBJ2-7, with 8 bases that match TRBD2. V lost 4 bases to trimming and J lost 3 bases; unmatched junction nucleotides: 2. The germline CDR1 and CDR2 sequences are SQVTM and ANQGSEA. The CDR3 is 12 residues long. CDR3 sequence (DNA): TGCAGCGTTGGACTAGCGATCTACGAGCAGTACTTC. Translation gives CSVGLAIYEQYF.